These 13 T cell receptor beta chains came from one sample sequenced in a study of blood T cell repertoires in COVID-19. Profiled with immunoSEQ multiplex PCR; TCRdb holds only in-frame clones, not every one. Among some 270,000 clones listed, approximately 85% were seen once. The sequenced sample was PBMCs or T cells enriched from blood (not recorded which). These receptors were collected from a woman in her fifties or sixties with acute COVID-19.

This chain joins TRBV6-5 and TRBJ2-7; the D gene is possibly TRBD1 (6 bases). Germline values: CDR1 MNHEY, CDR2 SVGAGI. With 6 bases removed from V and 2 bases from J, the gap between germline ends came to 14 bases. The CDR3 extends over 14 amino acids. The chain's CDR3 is CASRVPGTPYEQYF. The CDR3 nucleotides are TGTGCCAGCAGGGTTCCCGGGACACCCTACGAGCAGTACTTC.

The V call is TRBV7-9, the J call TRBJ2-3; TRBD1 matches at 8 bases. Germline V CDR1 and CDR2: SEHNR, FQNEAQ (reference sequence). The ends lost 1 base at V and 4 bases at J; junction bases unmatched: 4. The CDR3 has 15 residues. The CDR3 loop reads CASSLVQDRADTQYF. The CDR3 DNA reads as TGTGCCAGCAGCTTAGTTCAGGACAGGGCAGATACGCAGTATTTT.

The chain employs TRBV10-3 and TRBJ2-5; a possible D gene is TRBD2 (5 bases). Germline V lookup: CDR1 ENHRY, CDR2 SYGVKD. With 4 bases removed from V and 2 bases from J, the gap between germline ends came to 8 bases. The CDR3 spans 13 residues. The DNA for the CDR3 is TGTGCCATCAGTGGTAGCGCACAAGAGACCCAGTACTTC. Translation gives CAISGSAQETQYF.

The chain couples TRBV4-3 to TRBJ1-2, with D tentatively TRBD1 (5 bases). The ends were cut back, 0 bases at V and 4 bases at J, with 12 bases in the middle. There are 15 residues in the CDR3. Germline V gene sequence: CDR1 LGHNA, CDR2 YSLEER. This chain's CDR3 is CASSQEGQTSYGYTF. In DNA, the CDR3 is TGCGCCAGCAGCCAAGAAGGACAAACTTCCTATGGCTACACCTTC.

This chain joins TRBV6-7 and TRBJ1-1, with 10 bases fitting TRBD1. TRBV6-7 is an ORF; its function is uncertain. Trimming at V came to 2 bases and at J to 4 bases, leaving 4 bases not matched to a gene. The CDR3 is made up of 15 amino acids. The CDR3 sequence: CASSYVRTGGTEAFF. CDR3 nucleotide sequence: TGTGCCAGCAGTTACGTTAGGACAGGGGGCACTGAAGCTTTCTTT.

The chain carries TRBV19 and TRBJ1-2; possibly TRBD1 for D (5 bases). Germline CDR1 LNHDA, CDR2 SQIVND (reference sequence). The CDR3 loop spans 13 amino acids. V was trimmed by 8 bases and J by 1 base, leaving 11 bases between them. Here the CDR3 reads CASRPRVNYGYTF. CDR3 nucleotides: TGTGCCAGTCGGCCCAGGGTTAACTATGGCTACACCTTC. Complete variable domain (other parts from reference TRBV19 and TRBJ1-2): DGGITQSPKYLFRKEGQNVTLSCEQNLNHDAMYWYRQDPGQGLRLIYYSQIVNDFQKGDIAEGYSVSREKKESFPLTVTSAQKNPTAFYLCASRPRVNYGYTFGSGTRLTVV.

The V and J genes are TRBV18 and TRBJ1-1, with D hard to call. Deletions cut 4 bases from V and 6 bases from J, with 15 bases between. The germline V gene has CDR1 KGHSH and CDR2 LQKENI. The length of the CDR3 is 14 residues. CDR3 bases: TGTGCCAGCTCACGTGATCCCCTCCGGGCTGAAGCTTTCTTT. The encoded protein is CASSRDPLRAEAFF. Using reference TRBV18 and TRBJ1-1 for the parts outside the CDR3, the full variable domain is NAGVMQNPRHLVRRRGQEARLRCSPMKGHSHVYWYRQLPEEGLKFMVYLQKENIIDESGMPKERFSAEFPKEGPSILRIQQVVRGDSAAYFCASSRDPLRAEAFFGQGTRLTVV.

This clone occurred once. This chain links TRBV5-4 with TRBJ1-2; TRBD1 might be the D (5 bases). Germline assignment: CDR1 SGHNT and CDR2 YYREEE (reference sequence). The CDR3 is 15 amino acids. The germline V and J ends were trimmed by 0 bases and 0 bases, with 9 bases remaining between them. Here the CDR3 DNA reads TGTGCCAGCAGCTTGGCGGGGGTAGCTAACTATGGCTACACCTTC. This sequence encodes CASSLAGVANYGYTF.

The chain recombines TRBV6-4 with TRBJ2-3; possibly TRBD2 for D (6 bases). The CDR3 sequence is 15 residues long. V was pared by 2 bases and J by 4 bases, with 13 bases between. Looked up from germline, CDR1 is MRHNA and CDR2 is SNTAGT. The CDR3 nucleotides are TGTGCCAGCAGTGACGGGCCCGGGGGAGCAGATACGCAGTATTTT. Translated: CASSDGPGGADTQYF.

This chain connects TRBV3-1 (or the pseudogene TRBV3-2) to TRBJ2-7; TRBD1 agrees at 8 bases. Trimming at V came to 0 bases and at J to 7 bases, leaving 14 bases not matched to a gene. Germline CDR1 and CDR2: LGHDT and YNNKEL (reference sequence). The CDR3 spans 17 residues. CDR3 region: CASSQEVRTGNVREQYF. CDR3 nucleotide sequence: TGTGCCAGCAGCCAAGAAGTTCGGACAGGGAACGTCCGGGAGCAGTACTTC.

Here the CDR3 DNA reads TGTGCCAGCAGCTTAAGGCTAGCGGGGGCCGAGGAGCAGTTCTTC. Protein sequence: CASSLRLAGAEEQFF. The chain employs TRBV7-3 and TRBJ2-1; 10 bases line up with TRBD2. The V and J ends lost 1 base and 10 bases, in that order; junction bases with no gene match: 7. This CDR3 spans 15 amino acids. Germline assignment: CDR1 SGHTA and CDR2 FQGTGA.

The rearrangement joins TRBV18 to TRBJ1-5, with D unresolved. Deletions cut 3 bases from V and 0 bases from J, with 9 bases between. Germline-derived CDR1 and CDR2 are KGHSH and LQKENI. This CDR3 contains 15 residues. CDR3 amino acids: CASSPDGLSNQPQHF. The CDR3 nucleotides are TGTGCCAGCTCACCGGACGGACTTAGCAATCAGCCCCAGCATTTT.

CDR3 nucleotide sequence: TGTGCCAGCAGCTTAGCACCCGGGACAGGGGGCGCGCCCCAGCATTTT. Encoded protein: CASSLAPGTGGAPQHF. This chain joins TRBV7-8 and TRBJ1-5; 12 bases agree with TRBD1. Germline CDR1 reads SGHVS; CDR2 reads FQNEAQ. The CDR3 runs to 16 residues. V shed 0 bases and J 9 bases; nucleotides not matched to a gene: 6.